A single sample is the source of the 32 T cell receptor beta chains below, sequenced in a study of cytomegalovirus exposure and HLA in healthy donors. Primers included in the PCR were 60 Vbeta and 13 Jbeta primers. Libraries were prepared by immunoSEQ multiplex PCR; TCRdb keeps only in-frame clonotypes and omits some of them. The table includes 200,000 to 250,000 clones, roughly four fifths detected once. The material sequenced was PBMCs. All receptors come from a woman aged 40-49 years in good health and CMV-seronegative.

V usage is TRBV7-9 and J usage is TRBJ2-2; D unclear. The germline V gene has CDR1 SEHNR and CDR2 FQNEAQ (reference sequence). With 5 bases removed from V and 8 bases from J, the gap between germline ends came to 9 bases. The CDR3 covers 12 residues. For the CDR3, the DNA is TGTGCCAGCAGCCCCCCCCGTGGGGAGCTGTTTTTT. Amino acid sequence: CASSPPRGELFF.

The chain carries TRBV11-2 and TRBJ2-3, with 9 positions matching TRBD2. After removal of 6 bases from V and 4 bases from J, the junction contained 14 bases not matched to a gene. Per germline, CDR1 SGHAT and CDR2 FQNNGV. This CDR3 contains 17 residues. Written as DNA, the CDR3 is TGTGCCAGCAGGTCCAGATCCGCTAGCGGGAAACCAGATACGCAGTATTTT. Amino acid sequence: CASRSRSASGKPDTQYF. The full variable domain, in which reference TRBV11-2 and TRBJ2-3 provide the parts outside the CDR3, is EAGVAQSPRYKIIEKRQSVAFWCNPISGHATLYWYQQILGQGPKLLIQFQNNGVVDDSQLPKDRFSAERLKGVDSTLKIQPAKLEDSAVYLCASRSRSASGKPDTQYFGPGTRLTVL.

This chain joins TRBV4-2 and TRBJ1-5; TRBD1 matches 8 bases. The CDR3 sequence is 17 residues long. Trimming removed 4 bases from V and 1 base from J; junction bases left unmatched: 9. Germline CDR1 and CDR2: LGHNA and YNFKEQ. In DNA, the CDR3 is TGTGCCAGCAGCCCGTTCGGACAGGGAGAAAGCAATCAGCCCCAGCATTTT. Translation gives CASSPFGQGESNQPQHF.

J is TRBJ2-1 and V is TRBV9; 8 bases are shared with TRBD2. The germline CDR1 and CDR2 sequences are SGDLS and YYNGEE. The CDR3 contains 17 residues. The V and J ends lost 0 bases and 1 base, in that order; junction bases with no gene match: 6. CDR3 coding DNA: TGTGCCAGCAGCGTAGCTGGCGGGAGGCTTTCCTACAATGAGCAGTTCTTC. Translating it yields CASSVAGGRLSYNEQFF.

This sequence joins TRBV19 and TRBJ2-7, with TRBD1 matching over 11 bases. This CDR3 comprises 14 residues. Germline V gene lookup returns CDR1 LNHDA and CDR2 SQIVND (reference sequence). The junction had 6 bases not matched to a gene; V was cut back by 6 bases and J by 5 bases. DNA for the CDR3: TGTGCCAGTAGCCCCGGGACAGGGGGTCACGAGCAGTACTTC. It specifies CASSPGTGGHEQYF.

The rearrangement links TRBV5-1 to TRBJ1-2, with TRBD1 matching over 7 bases. This CDR3 has 14 residues. Germline CDR1 and CDR2: SGHRS and YFSETQ. V shed 3 bases, J shed 8 bases, and the junction held 10 bases outside the gene matches. The chain's CDR3 is CASSSRRDSVGYTF. As DNA, the CDR3 is TGCGCCAGCAGCTCACGGAGGGACAGCGTGGGCTACACCTTC. The whole variable domain, filled in from reference TRBV5-1 and TRBJ1-2, reads KAGVTQTPRYLIKTRGQQVTLSCSPISGHRSVSWYQQTPGQGLQFLFEYFSETQRNKGNFPGRFSGRQFSNSRSEMNVSTLELGDSALYLCASSSRRDSVGYTFGSGTRLTVV.

V and J are TRBV5-4 and TRBJ1-6; 7 bases line up with TRBD1. CDR3 length: 13 residues. With 1 base clipped from V and 9 bases from J, the junction kept 1 base outside the gene matches. The V gene's germline CDR1 is SGHNT and CDR2 YYREEE (reference sequence). The CDR3 coding sequence is TGTGCCAGCAGCTTGTACAGGGGTTCACCCCTCCACTTT. Translating gives CASSLYRGSPLHF.

V gene TRBV27 combines with J gene TRBJ2-7; the D gene is possibly TRBD2 (6 bases). The CDR3 spans 15 residues. V lost 5 bases to trimming and J lost 3 bases, with 17 bases between them. From germline, CDR1 is MNHEY and CDR2 SMNVEV (reference sequence). In DNA, the CDR3 is TGTGCCAGCAGTCCCCTAGACGGGAGCCTCTACGAGCAGTACTTC. This sequence encodes CASSPLDGSLYEQYF.

This rearrangement joins TRBV5-6 to TRBJ2-2, with a possible D match to TRBD1 (6 bases). The CDR3 contains 13 residues. CDR1 SGHDT and CDR2 YYEEEE come from the germline V gene. Trimming shortened V by 1 base and J by 7 bases, and 8 bases separated the two germline ends. As DNA, the CDR3 is TGTGCCAGCAGCTTGAGGGGGTTCGGGGAGCTGTTTTTT. Amino acids: CASSLRGFGELFF. Full variable domain (rest looked up from reference TRBV5-6 and TRBJ2-2): DAGVTQSPTHLIKTRGQQVTLRCSPKSGHDTVSWYQQALGQGPQFIFQYYEEEERQRGNFPDRFSGHQFPNYSSELNVNALLLGDSALYLCASSLRGFGELFFGEGSRLTVL.

V usage is TRBV2 and J usage is TRBJ1-2; D might be TRBD1 (5 bases). The CDR3 extends over 11 amino acids. V was cut by 6 bases and J by 6 bases, with 8 bases left in between. Germline assignment: CDR1 SNHLY and CDR2 FYNNEI. CDR3 DNA: TGTGCCAGCAGCGTCAGGGATGGCTACACCTTC. Translation: CASSVRDGYTF. Full variable domain (rest looked up from reference TRBV2 and TRBJ1-2): EPEVTQTPSHQVTQMGQEVILRCVPISNHLYFYWYRQILGQKVEFLVSFYNNEISEKSEIFDDQFSVERPDGSNFTLKIRSTKLEDSAMYFCASSVRDGYTFGSGTRLTVV.

The chain joins TRBV19 to TRBJ2-2, with 14 bases fitting TRBD2. CDR1 and CDR2 (germline): LNHDA, SQIVND (reference sequence). This CDR3 has 19 residues. V dropped 5 bases and J dropped 0; count of bases not matched to a gene: 8. CDR3 sequence: CASSFAGLAGGSNTGELFF. The DNA for the CDR3 is TGTGCCAGTAGTTTTGCTGGACTAGCGGGAGGTTCGAACACCGGGGAGCTGTTTTTT. Drawing the rest from reference TRBV19 and TRBJ2-2, the complete variable domain is DGGITQSPKYLFRKEGQNVTLSCEQNLNHDAMYWYRQDPGQGLRLIYYSQIVNDFQKGDIAEGYSVSREKKESFPLTVTSAQKNPTAFYLCASSFAGLAGGSNTGELFFGEGSRLTVL.

The chain links TRBV28 to TRBJ2-4; TRBD1 might be the D (6 bases). This CDR3 comprises 16 residues. Trimming pared 2 bases from V and 4 bases from J, leaving 15 bases between. Per germline, CDR1 MDHEN and CDR2 SYDVKM. The CDR3 nucleotides read TGTGCCAGCAGTTTACCCCCCACAGGGACGAAAAACATTCAGTACTTC. The encoded protein is CASSLPPTGTKNIQYF.

The chain couples TRBV7-2 to TRBJ1-1, with a weak D call TRBD1 (6 bases). V was shortened by 8 bases and J by 3 bases, with 16 bases between the two germline ends. CDR1 and CDR2 (germline): SGHTA, FQGNSA. CDR3 length: 14 amino acids. DNA of the CDR3: TGTGCCAGCTATGCCACAGGGATGGACACTGAAGCTTTCTTT. This sequence encodes CASYATGMDTEAFF.

The chain links TRBV4-2 to TRBJ1-2; 11 positions match TRBD1. The germline gives CDR1 LGHNA, CDR2 YNFKEQ. Trimming removed 0 bases from V and 5 bases from J; junction bases left unmatched: 14. CDR3 length: 19 residues. The DNA of the CDR3 is TGTGCCAGCAGCCAAGATAGCACTTTGGGACAGGGGGTAGGTTATGGCTACACCTTC. As protein: CASSQDSTLGQGVGYGYTF.

Concerning this clone itself: This sample includes further DNA sequences coding for the same CDR3. The genes are TRBV28 and TRBJ2-7; D unclear. The CDR3 is made up of 12 amino acids. Germline V CDR1 and CDR2: MDHEN, SYDVKM. V dropped 1 base and J dropped 3 bases, with 4 bases sitting between them. Here the CDR3 reads CASSLSFYEQYF. CDR3 sequence (DNA): TGTGCCAGCAGTTTATCGTTCTACGAGCAGTACTTC.

V usage is TRBV7-2 and J usage is TRBJ2-5; 11 nucleotides line up with TRBD2. The germline CDR1 and CDR2 sequences are SGHTA and FQGNSA. The CDR3 spans 16 residues. The junction had 13 bases not matched to a gene; V was cut back by 9 bases and J by 4 bases. CDR3 protein: CASTTSGRLGPETQYF. CDR3 in DNA: TGTGCCAGTACCACTAGCGGGAGATTGGGCCCAGAGACCCAGTACTTC.

This clone occurred once. The chain has TRBV7-9 and TRBJ2-5, with D possibly TRBD2 on 6 matching bases. The CDR3 sequence is 15 residues long. Trimming left V 5 bases short and J 4 bases short, with 17 bases between. The germline V gene encodes CDR1 SEHNR and CDR2 FQNEAQ (reference sequence). CDR3 protein: CASSPWWGLGETQYF. The CDR3 nucleotides are TGTGCCAGCAGCCCCTGGTGGGGACTCGGAGAGACCCAGTACTTC. The whole variable domain, filled in from reference TRBV7-9 and TRBJ2-5, reads DTGVSQNPRHKITKRGQNVTFRCDPISEHNRLYWYRQTLGQGPEFLTYFQNEAQLEKSRLLSDRFSAERPKGSFSTLEIQRTEQGDSAMYLCASSPWWGLGETQYFGPGTRLLVL.

J is TRBJ1-5 and V is TRBV4-2; D unclear. V was trimmed by 3 bases and J by 4 bases, leaving 4 bases between them. Germline CDR1 LGHNA, CDR2 YNFKEQ. The CDR3 spans 12 residues. Here the CDR3 DNA reads TGTGCCAGCAGCCACGAGAATCAGCCCCAGCATTTT. Its translation is CASSHENQPQHF.

The chain uses TRBV6-5 and TRBJ2-1; D is ambiguous. Per germline, CDR1 MNHEY and CDR2 SVGAGI. The CDR3 runs to 15 residues. V was clipped by 0 bases and J by 7 bases, with 13 bases between them. The CDR3 sequence is CASSYSGGLMNEQFF. The CDR3 coding sequence is TGTGCCAGCAGTTACTCTGGCGGCCTAATGAATGAGCAGTTCTTC.

This sequence joins TRBV30 and TRBJ2-5, with 8 nucleotides matching TRBD1. Germline assignment: CDR1 GTSNPN and CDR2 SVGIG (reference sequence). The CDR3 length is 13 residues. Germline trimming cut 7 bases from V and 4 bases from J; bases unmatched to any gene: 8. The CDR3 coding sequence is TGTGCCTCAAGAAGCACAGGGGGAGAGACCCAGTACTTC. Amino acids: CASRSTGGETQYF.

This clone appeared a single time. Other DNA variants within this sample encode the same CDR3. V usage is TRBV27 and J usage is TRBJ1-5; D is ambiguous. In germline, CDR1 is MNHEY, CDR2 SMNVEV (reference sequence). CDR3 length: 15 residues. Trimming stripped 2 bases from V and 1 base from J, with 9 bases between. Here the CDR3 reads CASSLTTYSNQPQHF. Written as DNA, the CDR3 is TGTGCCAGCAGTTTAACTACCTACAGCAATCAGCCCCAGCATTTT.

The chain recombines TRBV11-2 with TRBJ2-1; 9 bases align to TRBD2. V trimming: 1 base; J trimming: 2 bases; junction bases outside the gene matches: 6. This CDR3 contains 17 residues. The germline CDR1 and CDR2 sequences are SGHAT and FQNNGV. The CDR3 sequence is CASSLGLQRGAYNEQFF. The CDR3 DNA follows: TGTGCCAGCAGCTTAGGGCTTCAGCGGGGGGCCTACAATGAGCAGTTCTTC.

The V gene is TRBV30, the J gene TRBJ1-2; no definite D call. The CDR3 is 17 amino acids. The germline CDR1 and CDR2 sequences are GTSNPN and SVGIG (reference sequence). Here the CDR3 DNA reads TGTGCTACGAGACTAAAGGAGACTCCTCGAGAAGGCTATGGCTACACCTTC. Protein: CATRLKETPREGYGYTF.

In this sample, this clone turned up a few times. This chain uses TRBV4-1 with TRBJ1-1; 12 bases line up with TRBD1. The CDR3 has 15 residues. V was pared by 6 bases and J by 12 bases, with 14 bases of the junction left unmatched. The germline V gene encodes CDR1 MGHRA and CDR2 YSYEKL. The CDR3 sequence is CASSHQPGTGGATFF. CDR3 DNA: TGCGCCAGCAGTCACCAACCCGGGACAGGGGGCGCAACTTTCTTT.

The chain combines TRBV19 with TRBJ2-7, with D tentatively TRBD2 (5 bases). CDR1 and CDR2 (germline): LNHDA, SQIVND (reference sequence). The CDR3 length is 15 residues. Trimming took off 1 base at V and 1 base at J, with 11 bases between the two ends. In DNA form, the CDR3 reads TGTGCCAGTAGTATAGGAGGCGGGCCGTCCTACGAGCAGTACTTC. This codes for CASSIGGGPSYEQYF.

Only a few counts were recorded for this clone. This rearrangement joins TRBV10-2 to TRBJ2-7; TRBD2 matches at 13 bases. The CDR3 runs 15 residues. Germline CDR1 reads WSHSY; CDR2 reads SAAADI. J gave up 3 bases and V 6 bases, and 5 bases lay outside the gene matches. DNA of the CDR3: TGCGCCAGCAGAGAAGGACTAGCGGGAGTCTACGAGCAGTACTTC. Translation: CASREGLAGVYEQYF.

The CDR3 DNA follows: TGTGCCAGCAGCTCGGCAGTACGGAGCTCTGGAAACACCATATATTTT. Amino acid sequence: CASSSAVRSSGNTIYF. The V and J genes are TRBV7-2 and TRBJ1-3; D not certain. The germline V gene encodes CDR1 SGHTA and CDR2 FQGNSA. V was pared by 4 bases and J by 0 bases, with 13 bases between. This CDR3 is built from 16 residues.

The rearrangement joins TRBV7-6 to TRBJ2-5; D call uncertain. Matching the DNA end better, TRBJ2-7 makes the J call doubtful. Germline values: CDR1 SGHVS, CDR2 FNYEAQ. This CDR3 region has 13 residues. CDR3 bases: TGTGCCAGCAGCTTAGAGCTGACTTACGAGCAGTACTTC. Its protein product is CASSLELTYEQYF.

This rearrangement joins TRBV28 to TRBJ2-2; 13 positions agree with TRBD2. V trimming: 5 bases; J trimming: 6 bases; junction bases outside the gene matches: 9. Looked up from germline, CDR1 is MDHEN and CDR2 is SYDVKM. The CDR3 has 17 residues. DNA for the CDR3: TGTGCCAGCAGTCCCTCCGCCGGACTAGCGGGAGCCGGGGAGCTGTTTTTT. Encoded protein: CASSPSAGLAGAGELFF.

The chain is built from TRBV19 and TRBJ1-2, with 8 bases that match TRBD1. Losses at the gene ends were 6 bases for V and 2 bases for J; bases not matched to a gene: 5. Germline-derived CDR1 and CDR2 are LNHDA and SQIVND (reference sequence). The CDR3 contains 14 residues. DNA for the CDR3: TGTGCCAGTAGACGGGACAGGAGCAACTATGGCTACACCTTC. Translated, it gives CASRRDRSNYGYTF.

There are a few counts of this clone. DNA of the CDR3: TGTGCCAGCAGTGGACAGATGAACACTGAAGCTTTCTTT. Protein product: CASSGQMNTEAFF. The genes are TRBV6-1 and TRBJ1-1; possible D gene TRBD1, 5 bases. This CDR3 is 13 amino acids long. The V end was cut by 4 bases, the J end by 0 bases, with 6 bases between. CDR1 and CDR2 from the germline V gene are MNHNS and SASEGT.

This clone has only a few counts. V gene TRBV5-1 combines with J gene TRBJ1-2; TRBD1 is a possible D gene (5 bases). This CDR3 comprises 13 residues. Germline-derived CDR1 and CDR2 are SGHRS and YFSETQ. V lost 6 bases and J 6 bases, leaving 15 bases between the germline ends. CDR3 sequence reads: CASKPLTGDGYTF. The DNA for the CDR3 is TGCGCCAGCAAGCCTTTAACGGGGGATGGCTACACCTTC.